This T cell receptor (beta chain) was observed in a study of shared T cell receptors in the human thymus (dated by TCRdb to about 2021). General notes on the study: The study examined how self-reactive, shared T-cell receptor alpha chains are generated in the human thymus.

The CDR3 covers 16 residues, taking in both the cysteine and the phenylalanine. Just CDR3 DNA is preserved here, 48 bases in frame from base 1. CDR1 LGHNT and CDR2 FRNRAP are derived from the germline V gene. Between the V and J ends, shortened by 0 bases and 4 bases respectively, the junction contains 15 bases. Preparation of the library involved the immunoSEQ multiplex PCR assay. In TCRdb, the immuneACCESS table is reduced to in-frame sequences with V and J assigned. These tables do not hold every clone; where another copy was compared, an unresolved V gene accounts for under half, and the others remain unexplained. Here the sample has 500,000 to 850,000 clones; around 87% occur a single time. Just under 0.0095% of the sample is taken by the ten largest. Regarding this clone: Its antigen remains unidentified. Nothing much larger sits one base from this clone, and base qualities are not available.

This sample was shared with a second study, whose subject was human thymus T cells. As noted in the second study: Donors were immunologically healthy infants undergoing open corrective cardiac surgery for congenital heart defects in Finland. Thymus tissue was collected as surgical resects that were removed during corrective cardiac surgery. V and J gene segment usage appeared biased in both thymic and peripheral blood repertoires. Highly overlapping thymic TCR repertoires among unrelated individuals were reported in the related research. The study described the TCR alpha and beta repertoires in about eight infant thymus samples and four matching peripheral blood samples. Donor ages ranged from roughly 6 to 250 days, and the cohort comprised six or seven male and two female infants. Thymocytes were mechanically released from the tissue and were stored as pellets of about 9-33 million cells at -70 degrees C. A QIAsymphony instrument was used to extract genomic DNA from the frozen cell pellets. The immunoSEQ multiplex PCR assay was used to amplify the TCRB and TCRAD loci from a standardized quantity of quality-controlled genomic DNA. The amplicons spanned the V(D)J region and were long enough to cover the CDR3 and allow V and J genes to be identified. The commercial immunoSEQ service was used to sequence amplicons on an Illumina platform. Corrections for primer bias and sequencing errors followed previously described methods, while TCRAD and TCRB definitions were based on the IMGT database. Analysis of the repertoires was done with immunoSEQ Analyzer 3.0 and VDJTools and included basic statistics, V/J segment usage, diversity estimates, rarefaction and pairwise overlap. Diversity was estimated with Chao1, ChaoE, Efron-Thisted, Shannon and inverse Simpson indices, and also on datasets down-sampled to the smallest sample. Repertoire overlap was determined by strict matching of CDR3 nucleotide sequence, V gene and J gene, and Jaccard-based multidimensional scaling clustering was applied. Thymus samples yielded on average around 800,000 unique TCRB clonotypes, compared with 80,000 to 85,000 from blood samples.

This receptor was identified in a boy in the first two years of life with a congenital heart defect. Donor details come from another sample of the same person, matched by shared clones. This sequence uses TRBV12-5 and TRBJ1-1, with the identity of the D gene unclear. Sequenced material: thymocytes. The CDR3 corresponds to CASGLVFVRGATEAFF. The nucleotide sequence is given as TGTGCTAGTGGTTTGGTCTTTGTCCGGGGAGCCACTGAAGCTTTCTTT.